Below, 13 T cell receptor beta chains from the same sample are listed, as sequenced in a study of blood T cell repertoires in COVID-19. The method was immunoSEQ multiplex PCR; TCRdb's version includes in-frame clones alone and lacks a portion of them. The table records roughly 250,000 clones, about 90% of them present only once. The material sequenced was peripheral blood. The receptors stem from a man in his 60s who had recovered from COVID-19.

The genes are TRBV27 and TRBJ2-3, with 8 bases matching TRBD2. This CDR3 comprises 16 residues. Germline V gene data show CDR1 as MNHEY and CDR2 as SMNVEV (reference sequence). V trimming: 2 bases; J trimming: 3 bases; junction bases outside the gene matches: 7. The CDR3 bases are TGTGCCAGCAGTTTACTTCGGGGGGGCGTAACAGATACGCAGTATTTT. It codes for CASSLLRGGVTDTQYF.

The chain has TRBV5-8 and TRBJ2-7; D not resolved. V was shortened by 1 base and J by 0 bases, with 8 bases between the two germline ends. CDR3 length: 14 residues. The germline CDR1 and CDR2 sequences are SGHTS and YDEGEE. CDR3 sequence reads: CASSLSRSSYEQYV. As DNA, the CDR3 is TGTGCCAGCAGCTTGAGTCGGAGCTCCTACGAGCAGTACGTC.

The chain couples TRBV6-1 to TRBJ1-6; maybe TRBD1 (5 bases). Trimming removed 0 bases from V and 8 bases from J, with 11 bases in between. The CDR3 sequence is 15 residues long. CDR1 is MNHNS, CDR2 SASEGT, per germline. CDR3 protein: CASSEAQGKYSPLHF. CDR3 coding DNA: TGTGCCAGCAGTGAAGCGCAGGGTAAATATTCACCCCTCCACTTT.

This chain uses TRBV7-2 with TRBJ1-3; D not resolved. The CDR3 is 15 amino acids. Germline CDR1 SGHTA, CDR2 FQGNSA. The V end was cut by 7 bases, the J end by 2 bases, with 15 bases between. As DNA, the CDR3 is TGTGCCAGCACCTCAACCTCCGGGGCTGGAAACACCATATATTTT. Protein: CASTSTSGAGNTIYF.

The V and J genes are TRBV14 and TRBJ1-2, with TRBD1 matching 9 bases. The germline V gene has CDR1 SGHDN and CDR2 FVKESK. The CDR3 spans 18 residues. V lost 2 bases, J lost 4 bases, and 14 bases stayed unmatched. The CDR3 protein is CASSQRVPGQGSGYGYTF. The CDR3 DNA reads TGTGCCAGCAGCCAACGAGTCCCGGGACAGGGCTCTGGCTATGGCTACACCTTC.

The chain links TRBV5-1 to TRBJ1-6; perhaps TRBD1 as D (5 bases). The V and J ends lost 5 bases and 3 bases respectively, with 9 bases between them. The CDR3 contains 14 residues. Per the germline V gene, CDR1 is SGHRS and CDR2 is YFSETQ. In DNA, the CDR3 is TGCGCCAGCAGGCCGGGGGTCTATAATTCACCCCTCCACTTT. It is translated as CASRPGVYNSPLHF.

The CDR3 protein is CASSYVQGGYNEQFF. CDR3 in DNA: TGTGCCAGCAGTTATGTCCAGGGAGGCTACAATGAGCAGTTCTTC. The chain is built from TRBV27 and TRBJ2-1, with a possible D match to TRBD2 (6 bases). V was clipped by 4 bases and J by 3 bases, with 13 bases between them. The length of the CDR3 is 15 residues. Germline CDR1 MNHEY, CDR2 SMNVEV (reference sequence).

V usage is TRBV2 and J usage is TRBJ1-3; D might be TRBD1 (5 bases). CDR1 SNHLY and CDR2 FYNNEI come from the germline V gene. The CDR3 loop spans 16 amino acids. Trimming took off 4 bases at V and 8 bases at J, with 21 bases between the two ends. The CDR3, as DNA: TGTGCCAGCAGTGGAAGGTTTTTGGTGTCCAGGGACACCATATATTTT. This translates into CASSGRFLVSRDTIYF.

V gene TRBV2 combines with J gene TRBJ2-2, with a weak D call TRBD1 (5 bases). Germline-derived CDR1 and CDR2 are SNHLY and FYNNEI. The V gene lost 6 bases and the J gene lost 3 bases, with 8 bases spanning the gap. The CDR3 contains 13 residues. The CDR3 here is CASRLTDTGELFF. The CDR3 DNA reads TGTGCCAGCAGATTGACAGACACCGGGGAGCTGTTTTTT.

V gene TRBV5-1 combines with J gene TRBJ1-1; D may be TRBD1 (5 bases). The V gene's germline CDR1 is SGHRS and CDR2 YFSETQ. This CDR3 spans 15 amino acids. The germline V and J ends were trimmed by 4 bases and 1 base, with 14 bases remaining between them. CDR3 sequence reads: CASSKMTVKNTEAFF. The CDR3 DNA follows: TGCGCCAGCAGCAAGATGACAGTGAAGAACACTGAAGCTTTCTTT.

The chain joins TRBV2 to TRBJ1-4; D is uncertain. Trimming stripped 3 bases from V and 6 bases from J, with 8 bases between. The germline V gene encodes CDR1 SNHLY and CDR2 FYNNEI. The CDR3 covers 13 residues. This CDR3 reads CASSEAEDEKLFF. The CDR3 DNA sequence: TGTGCCAGCAGTGAGGCGGAGGATGAAAAACTGTTTTTT.

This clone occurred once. CDR3 nucleotide sequence: TGTGCCAGCAGTCTCGTCAGGAATAATTCACCCCTCCACTTT. Protein: CASSLVRNNSPLHF. The genes are TRBV2 and TRBJ1-6; D is undetermined. V was cut by 5 bases and J by 5 bases, with 10 bases left in between. This CDR3 has 14 residues. CDR1 and CDR2 (germline): SNHLY, FYNNEI.

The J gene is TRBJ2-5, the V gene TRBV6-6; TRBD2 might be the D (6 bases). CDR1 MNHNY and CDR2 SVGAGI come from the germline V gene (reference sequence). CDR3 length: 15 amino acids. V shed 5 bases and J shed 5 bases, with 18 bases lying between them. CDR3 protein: CASSPSRTSRETQYF. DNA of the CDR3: TGTGCCAGCAGTCCCTCGAGAACTAGCAGGGAGACCCAGTACTTC.